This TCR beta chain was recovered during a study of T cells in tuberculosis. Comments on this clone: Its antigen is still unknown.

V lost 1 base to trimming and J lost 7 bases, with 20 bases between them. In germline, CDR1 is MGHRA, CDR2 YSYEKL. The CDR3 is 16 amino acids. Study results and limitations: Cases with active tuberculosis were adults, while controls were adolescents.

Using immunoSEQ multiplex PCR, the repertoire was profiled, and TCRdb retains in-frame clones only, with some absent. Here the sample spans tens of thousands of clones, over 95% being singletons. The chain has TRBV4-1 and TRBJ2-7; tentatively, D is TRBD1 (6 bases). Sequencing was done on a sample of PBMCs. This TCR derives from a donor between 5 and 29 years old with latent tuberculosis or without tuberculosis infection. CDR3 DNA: TGCGCCAGCAGCCAAGGAATTACAGGGTCCGGTTGGGAGCAGTACGTC. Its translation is CASSQGITGSGWEQYV.